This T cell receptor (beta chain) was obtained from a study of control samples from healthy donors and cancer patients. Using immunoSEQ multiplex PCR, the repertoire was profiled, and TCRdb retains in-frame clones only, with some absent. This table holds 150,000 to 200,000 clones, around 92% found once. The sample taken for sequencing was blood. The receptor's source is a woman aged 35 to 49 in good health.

CDR3 DNA: TGTGCCAGCAGCTTACAACCCCCTCAGGGACACCATATCTCCAATGAGCAGTTCTTC. It encodes CASSLQPPQGHHISNEQFF. The chain uses TRBV7-8 and TRBJ2-1; perhaps TRBD1 as D (6 bases). The V end was cut by 2 bases, the J end by 6 bases, with 26 bases between. Looked up from germline, CDR1 is SGHVS and CDR2 is FQNEAQ. CDR3 length: 19 amino acids.